The table lists the clone carrying this TCR beta chain with a few counts. Its matching antigen is unknown. A second PCR of 7 to 11 cycles used a sample-barcoded 5' primer and a J-beta primer mix. TCRdb itself ran the 5' RACE reads through MiXCR, one entry per CDR3 protein. The table lists about 780,000 distinct CDR3 sequences, around 50% of them singletons, with about a sixth in the top ten. These data originate in a study of blood T cells in healthy people across ages. Study results and caveats: TCR beta diversity correlated strongly with naive T cell percentage. Long-lived donors had more naive CD4+ cells and higher diversity than aged donors.

CDR3 length: 15 amino acids. The ends lost 3 bases at V and 13 bases at J; junction bases unmatched: 15. The germline gives CDR1 GTSNPN, CDR2 SVGIG (reference sequence). What was sequenced was blood. The chain is built from TRBV30 and TRBJ2-4, with 10 bases identical to TRBD2. The origin of this receptor is a man of 80 years or more in good health. DNA for the CDR3: TGTGCCTGGAGCCCCCCGGCTAGCGGGAGCTCTTGGCAGTACTTC. Its translation is CAWSPPASGSSWQYF.